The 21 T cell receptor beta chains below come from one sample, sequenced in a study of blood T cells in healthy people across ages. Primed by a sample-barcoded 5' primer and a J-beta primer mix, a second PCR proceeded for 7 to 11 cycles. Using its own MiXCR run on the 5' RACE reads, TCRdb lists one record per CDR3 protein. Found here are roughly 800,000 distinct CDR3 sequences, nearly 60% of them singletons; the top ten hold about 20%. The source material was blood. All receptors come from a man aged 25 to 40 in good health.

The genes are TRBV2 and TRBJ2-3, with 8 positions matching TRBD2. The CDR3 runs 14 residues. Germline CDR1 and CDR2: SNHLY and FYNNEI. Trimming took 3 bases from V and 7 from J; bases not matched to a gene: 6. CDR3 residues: CASSDGGGHNTQYF. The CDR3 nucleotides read TGTGCCAGCAGTGATGGCGGGGGGCATAATACGCAGTATTTT.

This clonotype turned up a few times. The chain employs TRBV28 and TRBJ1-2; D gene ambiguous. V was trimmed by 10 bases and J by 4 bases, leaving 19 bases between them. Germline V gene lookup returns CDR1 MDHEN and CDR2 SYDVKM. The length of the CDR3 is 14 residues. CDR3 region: CATSSDSTIYGYTF. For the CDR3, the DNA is TGTGCCACCTCTTCCGACTCCACTATCTATGGCTACACCTTC.

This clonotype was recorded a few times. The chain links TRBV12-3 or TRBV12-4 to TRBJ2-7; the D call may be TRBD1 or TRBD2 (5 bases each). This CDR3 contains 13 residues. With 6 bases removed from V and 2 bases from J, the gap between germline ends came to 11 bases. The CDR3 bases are TGTGCCAGCAGGGGACCGTCGGCCTACGAGCAGTACTTC. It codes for CASRGPSAYEQYF.

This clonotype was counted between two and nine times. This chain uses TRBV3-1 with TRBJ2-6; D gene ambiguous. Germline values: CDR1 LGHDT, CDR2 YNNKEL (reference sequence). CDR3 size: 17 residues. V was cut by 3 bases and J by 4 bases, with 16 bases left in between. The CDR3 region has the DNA TGTGCCAGCAGCCATGGATCCCGACTGGCCGGGGCCAACGTCCTGACTTTC. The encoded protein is CASSHGSRLAGANVLTF.

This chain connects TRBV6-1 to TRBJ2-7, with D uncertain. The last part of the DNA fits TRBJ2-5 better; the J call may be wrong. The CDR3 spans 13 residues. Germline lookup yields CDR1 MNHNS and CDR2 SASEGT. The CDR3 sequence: CASSEPALETQYF. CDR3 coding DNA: TGTGCCAGCAGTGAACCGGCGCTAGAGACCCAGTACTTC.

The CDR3 here is CASSSRTLYNEQFF. The CDR3 DNA sequence: TGTGCCAGCAGCTCAAGGACTTTATACAATGAGCAGTTCTTC. The chain recombines TRBV12-3 or TRBV12-4 with TRBJ2-1, with D maybe TRBD2 (5 bases). V gave up 6 bases and J gave up 4 bases, with 13 bases separating them. The CDR3 contains 14 residues.

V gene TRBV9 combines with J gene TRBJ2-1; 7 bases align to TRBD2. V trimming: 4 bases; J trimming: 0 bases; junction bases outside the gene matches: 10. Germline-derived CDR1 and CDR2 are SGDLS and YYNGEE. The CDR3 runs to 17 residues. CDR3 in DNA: TGTGCCAGCAGCCCCGGGGGGAGCCTGAGCTCCTACAATGAGCAGTTCTTC. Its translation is CASSPGGSLSSYNEQFF.

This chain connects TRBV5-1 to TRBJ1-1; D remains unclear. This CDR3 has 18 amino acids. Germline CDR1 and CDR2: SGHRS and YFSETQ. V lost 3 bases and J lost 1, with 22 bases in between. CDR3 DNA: TGCGCCAGCAGCTCTGGCCGAACCGGGATCCTTGGGAACACTGAAGCTTTCTTT. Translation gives CASSSGRTGILGNTEAFF.

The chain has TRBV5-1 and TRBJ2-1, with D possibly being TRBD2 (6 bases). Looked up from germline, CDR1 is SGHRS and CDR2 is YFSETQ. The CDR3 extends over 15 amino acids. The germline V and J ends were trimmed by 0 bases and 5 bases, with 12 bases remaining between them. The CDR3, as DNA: TGCGCCAGCAGCTTGGGTCGAGCGGGCAACAATGAGCAGTTCTTC. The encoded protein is CASSLGRAGNNEQFF. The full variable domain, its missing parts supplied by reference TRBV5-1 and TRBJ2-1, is KAGVTQTPRYLIKTRGQQVTLSCSPISGHRSVSWYQQTPGQGLQFLFEYFSETQRNKGNFPGRFSGRQFSNSRSEMNVSTLELGDSALYLCASSLGRAGNNEQFFGPGTRLTVL.

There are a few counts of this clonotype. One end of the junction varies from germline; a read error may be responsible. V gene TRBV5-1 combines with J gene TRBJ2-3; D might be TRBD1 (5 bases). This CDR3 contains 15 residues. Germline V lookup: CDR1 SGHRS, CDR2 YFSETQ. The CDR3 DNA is TGTGCCAGCAGTTTAGCAGGGCAAAGCACAGATACGCAGTATTTT. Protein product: CASSLAGQSTDTQYF.

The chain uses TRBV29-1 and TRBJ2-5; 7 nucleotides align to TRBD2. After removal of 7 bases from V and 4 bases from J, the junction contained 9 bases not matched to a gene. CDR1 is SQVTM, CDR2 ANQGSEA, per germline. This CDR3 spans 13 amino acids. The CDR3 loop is CSALIVAGETQYF. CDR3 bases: TGCAGCGCCCTCATAGTAGCGGGAGAGACCCAGTACTTC.

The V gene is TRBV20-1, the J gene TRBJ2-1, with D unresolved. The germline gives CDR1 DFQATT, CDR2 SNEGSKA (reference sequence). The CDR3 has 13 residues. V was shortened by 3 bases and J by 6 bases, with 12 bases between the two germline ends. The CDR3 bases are TGCAGTGCTAGTCTGGGTACCCGCAATGAGCAGTTCTTC. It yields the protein CSASLGTRNEQFF.

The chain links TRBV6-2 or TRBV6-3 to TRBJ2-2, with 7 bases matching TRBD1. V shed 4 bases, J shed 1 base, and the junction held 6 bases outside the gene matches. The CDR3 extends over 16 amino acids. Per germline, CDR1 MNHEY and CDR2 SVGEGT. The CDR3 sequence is CASSLSTGLNTGELFF. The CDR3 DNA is TGTGCCAGCAGTTTGTCGACAGGGTTGAACACCGGGGAGCTGTTTTTT.

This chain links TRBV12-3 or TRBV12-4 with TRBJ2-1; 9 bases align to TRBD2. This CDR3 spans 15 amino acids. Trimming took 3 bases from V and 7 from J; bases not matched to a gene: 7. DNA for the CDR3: TGTGCCAGCAGTTTGAGTAGCGGGAGCAATAATGAGCAGTTCTTC. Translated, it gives CASSLSSGSNNEQFF.

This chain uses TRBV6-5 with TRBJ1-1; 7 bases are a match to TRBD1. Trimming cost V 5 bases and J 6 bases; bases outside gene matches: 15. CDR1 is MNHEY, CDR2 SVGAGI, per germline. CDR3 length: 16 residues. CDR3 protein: CASSRTRQGKGAEAFF. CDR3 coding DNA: TGTGCCAGCAGTCGAACTAGACAGGGCAAAGGGGCTGAAGCTTTCTTT.

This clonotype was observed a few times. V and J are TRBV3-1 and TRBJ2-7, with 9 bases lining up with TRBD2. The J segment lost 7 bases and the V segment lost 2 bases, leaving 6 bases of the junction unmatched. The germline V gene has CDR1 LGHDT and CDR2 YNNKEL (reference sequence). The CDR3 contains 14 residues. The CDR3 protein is CASSQTGLAWEQYF. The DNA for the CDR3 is TGTGCCAGCAGCCAAACGGGACTAGCTTGGGAGCAGTACTTC.

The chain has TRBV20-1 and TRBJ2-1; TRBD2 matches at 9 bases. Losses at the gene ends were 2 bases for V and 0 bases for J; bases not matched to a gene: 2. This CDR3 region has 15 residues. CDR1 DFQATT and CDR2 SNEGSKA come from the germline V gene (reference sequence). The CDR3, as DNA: TGCAGTGCTAGATCTAGCGGGACCTCCTACAATGAGCAGTTCTTC. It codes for CSARSSGTSYNEQFF.

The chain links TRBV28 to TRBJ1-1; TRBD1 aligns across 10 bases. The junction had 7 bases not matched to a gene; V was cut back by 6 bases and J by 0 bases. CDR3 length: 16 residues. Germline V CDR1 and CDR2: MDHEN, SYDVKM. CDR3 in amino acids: CASSPGTGVMNTEAFF. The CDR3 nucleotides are TGTGCCAGCAGCCCCGGGACAGGGGTCATGAACACTGAAGCTTTCTTT.

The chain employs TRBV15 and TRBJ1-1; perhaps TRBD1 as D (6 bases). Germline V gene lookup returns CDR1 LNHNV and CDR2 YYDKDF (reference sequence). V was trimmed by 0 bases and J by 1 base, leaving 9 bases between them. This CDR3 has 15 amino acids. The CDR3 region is CATSRDTGRNTEAFF. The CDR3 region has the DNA TGTGCCACCAGCAGAGATACAGGGAGGAACACTGAAGCTTTCTTT.

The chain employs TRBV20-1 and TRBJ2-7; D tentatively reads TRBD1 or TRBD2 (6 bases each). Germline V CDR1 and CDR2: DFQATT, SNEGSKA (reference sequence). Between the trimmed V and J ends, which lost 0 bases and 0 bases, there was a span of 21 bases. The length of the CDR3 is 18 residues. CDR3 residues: CSARDVMSEGGSSYEQYF. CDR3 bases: TGCAGTGCTAGAGATGTAATGAGTGAAGGGGGGAGCTCCTACGAGCAGTACTTC.

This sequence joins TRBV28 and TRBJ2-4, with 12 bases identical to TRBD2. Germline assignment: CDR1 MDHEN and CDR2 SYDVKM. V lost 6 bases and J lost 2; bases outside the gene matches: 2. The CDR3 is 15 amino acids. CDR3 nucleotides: TGTGCCAGCAGGACTAGCGGGAGAACCAAAAACATTCAGTACTTC. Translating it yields CASRTSGRTKNIQYF.